This paragraph reports one T cell receptor beta chain. It lacks a known antigen. No much larger clone is present one base from it, and per-base qualities are unavailable. The library was produced with the immunoSEQ multiplex PCR assay. The multiplex PCR relied on a mix of 60 forward primers for TCR Vbeta segments and 13 reverse primers for TCR Jbeta segments. The CDR3 region of rearranged TCR beta genes was amplified from genomic DNA with a multiplex PCR assay. Amplified TCR beta libraries were sequenced as 87-base-pair reads on the Illumina HiSeq System. On the authors' methods: A later analysis tallied roughly 76 million unique TCR beta chains across the 650 to 750 repertoires, and about 12 million of those chains were shared by two or more donors. Raw reads were error-corrected and collapsed into unique sequences by a nearest-neighbor algorithm in which closely related sequences were merged to remove PCR and sequencing errors. To assign V, D and J gene segments, CDR3 sequences were aligned to IMGT reference sequences. Each retained sequence needed at least a six-nucleotide match to both a V gene segment and a J gene segment. Rearrangements were classified as productive when the CDR3 lacked stop codons and remained in frame with V and J, and all other rearrangements were classified as non-productive. Following IMGT convention, CDR3 was defined as the stretch from the second conserved V-encoded cysteine to the conserved J-encoded phenylalanine. In an earlier analysis of more than 550 of the donors, sequences lacking an unambiguous match to a single V gene segment were excluded. In an earlier analysis of 587 of the donors, V segments were called functional above 56.7% productive rearrangements and were called segregating when the between-donor standard deviation exceeded 5%. A statistical classification framework was built to diagnose cytomegalovirus status from the catalog of TCR beta chain sequences. In a later analysis, TCR nucleotide sequences were compared against IMGT/GENE-DB human TR gene sequences so that V and J genes could be assigned. A later analysis assigned CDR3 sequences and most-parsimonious VDJ recombination scenarios with the TCRdist pipeline. In a later analysis, every TCR beta chain was defined by the combination of its CDR3 amino acid sequence and its V-gene family, and reads without a unique V-gene family were dropped. In a later analysis, 450 to 600 highly shared, low-generation-probability nucleotide sequences were removed to address suspected cross-contamination and a sequencing artifact. A later analysis calculated a clonal expansion index for each public chain from normalized within-repertoire ranks of inferred template counts. In a later analysis, generation probabilities were computed using a VDJ recombination model fitted to out-of-frame rearrangements, and the results were checked against IGoR. Hypergeometric tests were used in a later analysis to score TCR-TCR, TCR-HLA and TCR-CMV co-occurrence, with a repertoire-size bias correction applied to the TCR pairs. In a later analysis, false discovery rates were estimated by permuting HLA or CMV assignments 20 times. In a later analysis, co-occurring TCRs were grouped using DBSCAN, with TCRdist sequence similarity added in when clustering inside HLA-allele-positive subsets. Co-occurrence clustering excluded repertoires with fewer than 30,000 or more than 120,000 public chains, plus five with anomalous nucleotide sharing. This immuneACCESS table, as held by TCRdb, lists in-frame sequences with V and J called but not all clones. Of the missing ones, under half trace to an unresolved V gene in checked studies; the others have no known cause. V and J calls and clone size are those listed in that table; D and trimming were worked out from the DNA. Counted in this sample were 95,000 to 100,000 clones; 70% to 80% of them appeared once. Clones ranked in the top ten supply roughly 7.7% of the sample.

The data derive from a study of cytomegalovirus exposure and HLA in healthy donors (dated by TCRdb to 2015 to 2018). As for the study more broadly: An earlier analysis of approximately 550 of the donors reported about 250 Gb of sequence data and approximately 110 million unique TCR beta sequences from about 179 million T cells. To predict cytomegalovirus infection status, the study combined high-throughput TCR immunosequencing, statistical association of individual TCRs with disease status, and machine learning. An earlier analysis of approximately 630 of the donors applied high-throughput TCR beta sequencing to assess whether each TCR beta V gene segment acted as functional or pseudogenic. The study aimed to test whether signatures of past pathogen exposure could be identified by cataloging public T cell receptors. Rather than drawing on any new phenotypic data, the later analysis identified candidate immune exposures from TCR beta sequences and the way those sequences occurred across donors. Every discovery cohort repertoire had been produced on one sequencing platform. A later analysis re-examined previously published TCR beta repertoires from more than 550 donors and added high-resolution HLA genotyping to investigate patterns of TCR occurrence. Because of strong linkage in the cohort, roughly five DR-DQ haplotypes were treated as single units for association and clustering. Among about 390 genotyped donors of the cohort, an average of 235,054 unique TCR beta nucleotide sequences were sequenced per donor, about a sixth of them non-productive. Donor age, sex, ethnicity and CMV serostatus were collected together with the repertoire data. Of the 350 to 450 genotyped donors, less than 90% were placed in the genetic ancestry cluster associated with self-reported Caucasian donors. The study used immunosequencing to profile the T cell repertoires of around 600 subjects and linked those repertoires to cytomegalovirus serostatus. Besides the first cohort of around 670 subjects, a separate validation cohort made up of 120 different subjects was used. HLA typing covered class I and class II loci at four-digit resolution. The number of donors typed differed by locus, with roughly 629-640 for A, B, C, DRB1 and DQB1, 522 for DQA1, about 610 for DPA1, and some 440 for DPB1. An early release covering roughly 600 HLA-typed donors comprised 250 to 350 gigabases of sequencing data and tens of millions of unique TCR sequences. A later genetic analysis used genome-wide SNP genotypes for about 60% of the roughly 670 donors, treating that subset as a discovery cohort.

The full study reports these points: When HLA alleles, especially DR and DQ, strongly co-occurred, TCR associations were difficult to assign to individual alleles. In an earlier analysis of around 600 of the donors, most TCR beta V segments appeared in productive rearrangements about 87% or about 30% of the time, broadly matching IMGT annotations. The cohort was sequenced for TCR beta chains only, and without alpha or paired-chain data the features that could be detected were limited. Because counts were too low, roughly 17 rarely observed V segments, including chromosome 9 orphons, were left out of the earlier analysis of roughly 600 of the donors. In vitro tests confirmed that a few of the cytomegalovirus-associated TCR beta chains recognize cytomegalovirus antigens. A cluster of highly shared sequence variants was judged likely to be a technical artifact of the sequencing pipeline. Sequencing depth was assumed to be roughly uniform across donors in the presence/absence analyses, though that assumption may not hold. Most TCR sequences were observed very rarely across donors, whereas some public TCRs were present in many individuals. In a later analysis, the rate of TCR association differed among HLA loci, with DRB1 alleles having the most associated TCRs and HLA-C alleles having the fewest. Compared with equally common non-associated chains, HLA-associated TCR beta chains in a later analysis were more clonally expanded and had lower generation probabilities. In both the original and validation cohorts, the classifier was reported to diagnose cytomegalovirus status with high specificity and sensitivity. Several of the top co-occurrence clusters appeared to be linked to parvovirus B19, influenza, CMV and Epstein-Barr virus, according to a later analysis. According to a later genetic analysis, donors in an Asian-associated ancestry cluster had fewer N-insertions in productive TCRs than the approximately 630-donor mean. Some IMGT-functional V segments, including TRBV6-2 and TRBV6-3, could not be told apart with the 87-base-pair reads, so those segments were excluded. In a later analysis, most CMV-associated TCR beta chains were found to appear HLA-restricted, with HLA associations seemingly driven largely by CMV exposure. The authors suggested that the approach could potentially be extended to other disease states and immunological phenotypes. Because HLA typing was missing for some donors at each locus, association tests included only the typed subset. In a later genetic analysis, a missense DCLRE1C variant was associated with V-gene and J-gene trimming of TCR beta chains, and the association was replicated in an independent cohort. For the cohort, immune exposure information was limited to CMV serostatus. A further reported finding was that TCR beta sequences accurately predicted the HLA-A and HLA-B alleles for most subjects in the first cohort. Linkage disequilibrium might explain the correlated functional status among segregating V segments, but an unknown experimental factor could not be excluded. The study gave a list of roughly 150 TCR beta chains associated with cytomegalovirus. A later analysis associated some 17,000 TCR beta sequences with specific HLA alleles at a false discovery rate of 0.05.

The cohort comprised more than 550 healthy bone marrow donors. All cohort members were sampled while nominally healthy, although unrecorded immune exposures were likely present. The donor tested CMV seronegative and was one of the 352 seronegative cohort members. Every donor gave a peripheral blood sample, and the peripheral blood mononuclear cells from that sample were used for TCR beta sequencing. Genomic DNA was extracted from the blood cell samples with the Qiagen DNeasy Blood Extraction Kit. Here V drops 2 bases and J drops 2 bases, and the junction holds 5 bases not matched to any gene. The CDR3 covers 16 residues, taking in both the cysteine and the phenylalanine. Only the CDR3 portion is preserved as DNA: 48 bases, with reading frame beginning at the first base. For CDR1 and CDR2, the germline V gene (reference sequence) lists MNHEY and SMNVEV.

Sequencing was done on a sample of PBMCs. The receptor's source is a female donor in good health and CMV-seronegative. Recombination connected TRBV27 to TRBJ2-7; 11 nucleotides in the junction match TRBD2. The CDR3 reads as follows: CASSLLDSGRAYEQYF. The DNA sequence is TGTGCCAGCAGTTTACTAGATAGCGGGAGGGCCTACGAGCAGTACTTC.